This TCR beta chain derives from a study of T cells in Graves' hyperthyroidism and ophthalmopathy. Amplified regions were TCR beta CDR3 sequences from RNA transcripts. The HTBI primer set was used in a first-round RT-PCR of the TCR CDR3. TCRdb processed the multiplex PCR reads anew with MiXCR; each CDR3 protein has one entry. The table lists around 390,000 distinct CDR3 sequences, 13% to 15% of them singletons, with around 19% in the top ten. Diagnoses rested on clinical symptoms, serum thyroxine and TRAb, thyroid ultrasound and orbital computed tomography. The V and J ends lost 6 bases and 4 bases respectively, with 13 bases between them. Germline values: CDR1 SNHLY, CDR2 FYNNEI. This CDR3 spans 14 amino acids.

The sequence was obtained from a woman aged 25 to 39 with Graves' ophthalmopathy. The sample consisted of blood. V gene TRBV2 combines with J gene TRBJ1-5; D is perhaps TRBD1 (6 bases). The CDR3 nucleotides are TGTGCCAGCAGCGGGGGGGCAAGTAATCAGCCCCAGCATTTT. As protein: CASSGGASNQPQHF.